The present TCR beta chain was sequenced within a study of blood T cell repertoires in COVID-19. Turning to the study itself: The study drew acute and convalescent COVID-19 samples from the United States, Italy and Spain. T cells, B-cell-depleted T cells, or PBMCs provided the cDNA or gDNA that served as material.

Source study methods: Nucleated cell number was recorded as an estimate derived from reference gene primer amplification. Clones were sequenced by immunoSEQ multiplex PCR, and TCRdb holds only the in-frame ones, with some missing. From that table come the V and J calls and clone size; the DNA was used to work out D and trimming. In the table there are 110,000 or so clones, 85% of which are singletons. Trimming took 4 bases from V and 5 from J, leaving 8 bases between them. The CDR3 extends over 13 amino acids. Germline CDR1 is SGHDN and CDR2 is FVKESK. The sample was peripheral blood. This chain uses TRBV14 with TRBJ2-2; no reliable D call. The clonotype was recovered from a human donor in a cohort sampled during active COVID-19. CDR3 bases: TGTGCCAGCAGCCGCCATACTACCGGGGAGCTGTTTTTT. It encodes CASSRHTTGELFF.